Each of the 6 T cell receptor beta chains below was sequenced from the same sample in a study of CD8 T cells in ankylosing spondylitis. In TCRdb, the 5' RACE reads were re-called with MiXCR into one record per CDR3 protein. The sample records 150,000 to 250,000 distinct CDR3 sequences, around 13% being singletons. The specimen sequenced was blood, either unsorted or a sorted T cell fraction (not recorded which). These receptors were collected from a male donor with ankylosing spondylitis or in good health (not recorded which).

The rearrangement links TRBV11-1 to TRBJ2-2; D unresolved. CDR1 and CDR2 from the germline V gene are SGHAT and FQDESV (reference sequence). The CDR3 consists of 14 residues. V lost 3 bases and J lost 4, with 9 bases in between. The CDR3 protein is CASSLRYSTGELFF. The DNA for the CDR3 is TGTGCCAGCAGCTTGAGATATAGCACCGGGGAGCTGTTTTTT.

V gene TRBV7-9 combines with J gene TRBJ1-1; D not resolved. This CDR3 has 13 residues. The ends were cut back, 4 bases at V and 2 bases at J, with 8 bases in the middle. Germline lookup yields CDR1 SEHNR and CDR2 FQNEAQ (reference sequence). The CDR3 loop reads CASSSPSNTEAFF. The CDR3 region has the DNA TGTGCCAGCAGCTCGCCCTCTAACACTGAAGCTTTCTTT.

This clonotype showed up many times. V is TRBV10-3 and J is TRBJ1-1; no firm D call. Germline values: CDR1 ENHRY, CDR2 SYGVKD. Trimming shortened V by 3 bases and J by 1 base, and 9 bases separated the two germline ends. The CDR3 contains 14 residues. In DNA form, the CDR3 reads TGTGCCATCAGTGACTTAATAAGGAACACTGAAGCTTTCTTT. Protein sequence: CAISDLIRNTEAFF.

The chain couples TRBV13 to TRBJ2-2; 10 bases are a match to TRBD2. The germline CDR1 and CDR2 sequences are PRHDT and FYEKMQ (reference sequence). The junction had 12 bases not matched to a gene; V was cut back by 4 bases and J by 7 bases. The length of the CDR3 is 17 residues. The CDR3, as DNA: TGTGCCAGCAGCTCCCTCGGAGCGGGAGGGCCGGGCGGGGAGCTGTTTTTT. Translated, it gives CASSSLGAGGPGGELFF.

The rearrangement links TRBV6-4 to TRBJ2-7; D possibly corresponds to TRBD1 (7 bases). In germline, CDR1 is MRHNA, CDR2 SNTAGT. This CDR3 has 13 amino acids. V lost 5 bases and J lost 5, with 13 bases in between. In nucleotides, the CDR3 is TGTGCCAGCAGTAGACAGGGAGGAGACGAGCAGTACTTC. This translates into CASSRQGGDEQYF.

This clonotype turned up a few times. This chain uses TRBV20-1 with TRBJ2-7, with 9 bases identical to TRBD2. The CDR3 covers 15 residues. The V and J ends lost 5 bases and 4 bases, in that order; junction bases with no gene match: 12. CDR1 is DFQATT, CDR2 SNEGSKA, per germline (reference sequence). CDR3 loop: CSAVSWSGGWYEQYF. The DNA for the CDR3 is TGCAGTGCTGTCTCGTGGAGCGGGGGGTGGTACGAGCAGTACTTC.